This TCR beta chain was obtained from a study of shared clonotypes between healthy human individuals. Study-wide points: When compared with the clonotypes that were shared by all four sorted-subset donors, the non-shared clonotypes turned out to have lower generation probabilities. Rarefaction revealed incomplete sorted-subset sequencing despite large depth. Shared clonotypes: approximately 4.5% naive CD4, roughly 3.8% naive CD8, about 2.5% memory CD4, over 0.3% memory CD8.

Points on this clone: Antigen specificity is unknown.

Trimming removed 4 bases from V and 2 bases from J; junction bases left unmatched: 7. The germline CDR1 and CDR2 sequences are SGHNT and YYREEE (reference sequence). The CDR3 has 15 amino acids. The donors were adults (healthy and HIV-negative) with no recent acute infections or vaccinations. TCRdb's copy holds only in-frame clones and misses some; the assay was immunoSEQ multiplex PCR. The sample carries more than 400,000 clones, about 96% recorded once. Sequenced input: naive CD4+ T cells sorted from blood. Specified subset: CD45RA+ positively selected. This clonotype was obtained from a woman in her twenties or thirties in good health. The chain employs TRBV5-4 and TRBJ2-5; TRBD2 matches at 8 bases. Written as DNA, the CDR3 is TGTGCCAGCAGCCCCCTGGCGGGAGGACAAGAGACCCAGTACTTC. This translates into CASSPLAGGQETQYF.